This TCR beta chain was found in a study of chemoradiotherapy in HPV16-positive cancers. Study results and limitations: HPV-specific T cells were functionally defined from only two HPV16-positive patients.

This table comes from immunoSEQ multiplex PCR, and its TCRdb copy is limited to in-frame clones, with some not included. The sample includes over 2,500 clones, around 77% seen only once; the top ten take less than 15%. Note on this clone: Its antigen is undetermined.

There are 15 residues in the CDR3. The V gene lost 6 bases and the J gene lost 4 bases, with 19 bases spanning the gap. Germline V lookup: CDR1 SGHDT, CDR2 YYEEEE. This sequence joins TRBV5-6 and TRBJ1-1, with D hard to call. This sample was obtained from a patient who underwent chemoradiotherapy. The origin of this receptor is a human donor with HPV-associated anogenital cancer. CDR3 bases: TGTGCCAGCAACTTAGGGTCCGGTGGAGGCACTGAAGCTTTCTTT. It specifies CASNLGSGGGTEAFF.